This T cell receptor (beta chain) was recovered during a study of blood T cell dynamics during melanoma immunotherapy (dated by TCRdb to 2019 to 2021). Regarding the research as a whole: Patients with metastatic melanoma were treated with first-line pembrolizumab or nivolumab plus ipilimumab as standard of care in the United Kingdom. The training cohort consisted of consecutive patients, while an additional independent group of patients from the same centre was pooled to form an external validation set. Peripheral T cell receptor repertoires of metastatic melanoma patients were profiled before and after one cycle of checkpoint inhibitor therapy to find early correlates of response.

CDR1 and CDR2 were assigned from the germline V gene as MGHRA and YSYEKL. The CDR3 contains 15 residues, cysteine and phenylalanine counted. Only the CDR3 DNA stays, 45 bases, in frame from base 1. The V end loses 0 bases and the J end loses 6 bases, and a stretch of 13 bases separates them. The study at large found these results: The relatively small sample size was acknowledged as something that could potentially limit how far the results can be generalized. Whether the T cell clones behind the repertoire changes were melanoma-specific or instead reflected general immune activation was something the study could not determine. Of the sorted CD8+ subsets, TIE cells had both the greatest clonality and the greatest similarity to cfDNA CDR3 sequences, which suggests active turnover converging on dominant clones.

All DNA extracted from each sorted CD8+ T cell subset was loaded into the assay. The immunoSEQ TCRb Assay kit was used according to manufacturer instructions to amplify TCR beta CDR3 sequences from genomic DNA. The KAPA Library Quantification Kit for Illumina platforms was used to quantify the pooled libraries by qPCR. Sequencing of the pooled libraries was done on an Illumina NextSeq 500, with clustering at roughly 0.6-1.1 pM. From the authors' description of their analysis: TCR data were analyzed using immunoSEQ ANALYZER and the R LymphoSeq package. A rearrangement efficiency score was calculated as productive divided by the sum of productive and non-productive CDR3 sequences. Clonality was assessed using the Gini coefficient and diversity using the Renyi index at alpha=1, with pairwise comparisons between timepoints within each patient. Clonal relatedness, based on an edit distance of 3, and repertoire similarity, based on the Bhattacharyya coefficient, were both computed in LymphoSeq. To classify response, a linear discriminant analysis based on week-3 changes in clonality and diversity was built with the R MASS and caret packages. In TCRdb, the immuneACCESS table is reduced to in-frame sequences with V and J assigned. These tables do not hold every clone; where another copy was compared, an unresolved V gene accounts for under half, and the others remain unexplained. V and J calls and clone size are as listed in that table; D and trimming were resolved from the DNA. For this sample there are roughly 190 clones; around 83% appear just once. 6.5% to 9% of the sample goes to the ten largest clones.

As concerns this clone: No cognate antigen has been identified for it. No base qualities exist here, and no much larger clone lies one base off it.

The time point label, as the study defines it: pre-treatment baseline. Blood samples were taken before treatment (T0) and at week 3 (W3), following the first cycle of checkpoint blockade. Except for two patients with rapid clinical progression, response was assessed 12 weeks after the first infusion by RECIST 1.1; disease control meant complete response, partial response or stable disease. Patients with prior systemic cancer treatment, concomitant immunosuppressant therapy or synchronous other active malignancies were excluded. In six patients, three progressing and three with disease control, sorted CD8+ memory and naive T cell subsets were sequenced at T0 and W3. Lymphoprep and SepMate tubes were used to isolate PBMC from blood, and red cell lysis was then performed. QIAamp DNA Blood Mini kits were used to extract DNA from both PBMC and sorted T cell subsets. CD8+ T cell subsets were sorted live on a FACSAria III cytometer and then frozen prior to DNA extraction. Fresh PBMC intended for flow cytometry were kept at 4 degrees C in PBS containing roughly 1.9% fetal bovine serum and were analyzed within 24 hours.

The sequences come from naive CD8+ T cells from blood, collected from a patient treated with checkpoint blockade. This chain is built from TRBV4-1 and TRBJ2-3; 5 matching bases give a weak D call of TRBD2. The sequence came from a human donor with melanoma. CDR3 protein: CASSQEVPRVDTQYF. The sequenced DNA: TGCGCCAGCAGCCAAGAAGTCCCGAGGGTCGATACGCAGTATTTT.